A single sample is the source of the 29 T cell receptor beta chains below, sequenced in a study of CD8 T cells in Susac syndrome. Random-hexamer reverse transcription was applied to roughly 0.45 to 1 ug RNA. TCRdb passed the immunoSEQ multiplex PCR reads through MiXCR, listing each CDR3 protein once. The sample has about 130,000 distinct CDR3 sequences; 75% to 90% are singletons. Sequencing was performed on CD8+ T cells from PBMCs. The receptors shown here come from a human donor with multiple sclerosis.

This rearrangement joins TRBV13 to TRBJ1-3; 8 bases agree with TRBD1. The germline gives CDR1 PRHDT, CDR2 FYEKMQ (reference sequence). Germline trimming cut 5 bases from V and 8 bases from J; bases unmatched to any gene: 11. The CDR3 is 15 residues long. The chain's CDR3 is CASSINRGYGYTIYF. For the CDR3, the DNA is TGTGCCAGCAGCATCAACAGGGGGTATGGTTACACCATATATTTT.

This clonotype was detected only a few times. CDR3 in amino acids: CASSLGGSSSNQPQHF. In nucleotides, the CDR3 is TGCGCCAGCAGCTTGGGTGGCAGTTCAAGCAATCAGCCCCAGCATTTT. The chain links TRBV5-1 to TRBJ1-5; D gene uncertain. The CDR3 sequence is 16 residues long. Trimming stripped 0 bases from V and 1 base from J, with 11 bases between. Germline CDR1 and CDR2: SGHRS and YFSETQ.

V and J are TRBV12-3 or TRBV12-4 and TRBJ1-1; no firm D call. This CDR3 is 13 amino acids long. The germline V and J ends were trimmed by 6 bases and 4 bases, with 12 bases remaining between them. CDR3 DNA: TGTGCCAGCAGCCCCGGGTCCTCCACTGAAGCTTTCTTT. Translation: CASSPGSSTEAFF.

J is TRBJ1-4 and V is TRBV30; D ambiguous. Between the trimmed V and J ends, which lost 4 bases and 7 bases, there was a span of 13 bases. This CDR3 comprises 13 residues. Germline CDR1 GTSNPN, CDR2 SVGIG (reference sequence). CDR3: CAWMDALLEKLFF. DNA for the CDR3: TGTGCCTGGATGGACGCATTACTTGAAAAACTGTTTTTT.

The chain couples TRBV5-8 to TRBJ2-1; D is possibly TRBD2 (5 bases). V lost 0 bases, J lost 7 bases, and 14 bases lay in between. Germline V gene sequence: CDR1 SGHTS, CDR2 YDEGEE. CDR3 length: 15 residues. CDR3 coding DNA: TGTGCCAGCAGCTTGGATCTCGGGGTGGTGAATGAGCAGTTCTTC. This codes for CASSLDLGVVNEQFF.

As regards this clonotype: Likely a read error: the CDR3 ends without its conserved phenylalanine or tryptophan. The chain has TRBV13 and TRBJ2-1, with TRBD2 matching over 7 bases. The V and J ends lost 4 bases and 6 bases, in that order; junction bases with no gene match: 18. This CDR3 has 18 amino acids. Germline loops: CDR1 PRHDT, CDR2 FYEKMQ (reference sequence). The CDR3 sequence: CASSSTPDSSGDLNEQFL. In DNA form, the CDR3 reads TGTGCCAGCAGCTCCACCCCAGATTCGAGCGGGGACCTCAATGAGCAGTTCTTG.

The V call is TRBV12-3 or TRBV12-4, the J call TRBJ1-2, with TRBD1 as a possible D gene (6 bases). Between the trimmed V and J ends, which lost 3 bases and 4 bases, there was a span of 12 bases. The CDR3 is made up of 14 amino acids. The CDR3 is CASSFRGVGYGYTF. The CDR3 DNA follows: TGTGCCAGCAGTTTCAGGGGAGTTGGCTATGGCTACACCTTC.

This clonotype was counted between two and nine times. J is TRBJ2-7 and V is TRBV7-2; 10 bases align to TRBD2. CDR1 and CDR2 (germline): SGHTA, FQGNSA. Losses at the gene ends were 3 bases for V and 2 bases for J; bases not matched to a gene: 4. This CDR3 spans 15 amino acids. The CDR3 loop is CASSFASGGTYEQYV. The DNA for the CDR3 is TGTGCCAGCAGCTTCGCTAGCGGGGGAACCTACGAGCAGTACGTC.

V is TRBV19 and J is TRBJ1-1; TRBD1 matches at 7 bases. CDR1 and CDR2 (germline): LNHDA, SQIVND (reference sequence). Germline trimming cut 7 bases from V and 3 bases from J; bases unmatched to any gene: 2. The CDR3 covers 12 residues. The CDR3 loop reads CASKTGDTEAFF. The CDR3 nucleotides read TGTGCCAGTAAAACAGGGGACACTGAAGCTTTCTTT.

The genes are TRBV12-3 or TRBV12-4 and TRBJ2-7; D is perhaps TRBD1 (6 bases). The germline V and J ends were trimmed by 3 bases and 5 bases, with 14 bases remaining between them. This CDR3 has 14 amino acids. CDR3 coding DNA: TGTGCCAGCAGTTTTGATACAGAGGGGGACGAGCAGTACTTC. Its translation is CASSFDTEGDEQYF.

This chain uses TRBV27 with TRBJ2-7, with 8 bases lining up with TRBD1. Germline V CDR1 and CDR2: MNHEY, SMNVEV (reference sequence). V was clipped by 6 bases and J by 3 bases; unmatched bases: 13. CDR3 length equals 16 residues. CDR3 loop: CASSPSVGTGIYEQYF. The CDR3 DNA follows: TGTGCCAGCAGCCCTTCCGTCGGGACAGGTATCTACGAGCAGTACTTC.

The chain recombines TRBV5-5 with TRBJ2-2; D is unresolved. This CDR3 has 12 amino acids. CDR1 is SGHKS and CDR2 is YYEKEE in the germline V gene (reference sequence). V was shortened by 2 bases and J by 10 bases, with 9 bases between the two germline ends. Here the CDR3 reads CASSFGAMELFF. CDR3 DNA sequence: TGTGCCAGCAGCTTCGGTGCAATGGAGCTGTTTTTT.

The gene calls are TRBV28 and TRBJ2-1; D is unresolved. CDR1 and CDR2 from the germline V gene are MDHEN and SYDVKM. V dropped 3 bases and J dropped 9 bases, with 12 bases sitting between them. The CDR3 extends over 13 amino acids. In DNA form, the CDR3 reads TGTGCCAGCAGTTTCGCCGTCCGGGTTGAGCAGTTCTTC. Its translation: CASSFAVRVEQFF.

The rearrangement joins TRBV24-1 to TRBJ1-1; D not resolved. The CDR3 loop spans 11 amino acids. V lost 8 bases, J lost 7 bases, and 10 bases lay in between. Per the germline V gene, CDR1 is KGHDR and CDR2 is SFDVKD. In nucleotides, the CDR3 is TGTGCCACCACTTCCATGGGTGAAGCTTTCTTT. Protein product: CATTSMGEAFF.

V gene TRBV20-1 combines with J gene TRBJ2-5; D is unresolved. Trimming left V 6 bases short and J 0 bases short, with 14 bases between. CDR1 and CDR2 from the germline V gene are DFQATT and SNEGSKA (reference sequence). This CDR3 spans 14 amino acids. This chain's CDR3 is CSARFSPNQETQYF. In nucleotides, the CDR3 is TGCAGTGCCCGATTTTCACCAAACCAAGAGACCCAGTACTTC.

The chain recombines TRBV4-1 with TRBJ1-5, with unresolved D. Germline V CDR1 and CDR2: MGHRA, YSYEKL. Trimming cost V 1 base and J 0 bases, with 4 bases left between them. The CDR3 totals 14 residues. CDR3 nucleotide sequence: TGCGCCAGCAGCCAAGTTAGTAGCAATCAGCCCCAGCATTTT. This sequence encodes CASSQVSSNQPQHF.

The J gene is TRBJ2-7, the V gene TRBV30; D is unresolved. This CDR3 comprises 12 residues. CDR1 is GTSNPN and CDR2 is SVGIG in the germline V gene (reference sequence). In nucleotides, the CDR3 is TGTGCCCGGAGATCCCTGGGCGACGAGCAGTACGTC. Translated: CARRSLGDEQYV.

This chain uses TRBV20-1 with TRBJ2-5; D unclear. The CDR3 is made up of 13 amino acids. The germline V and J ends were trimmed by 5 bases and 5 bases, with 15 bases remaining between them. Germline CDR1 reads DFQATT; CDR2 reads SNEGSKA (reference sequence). The CDR3 bases are TGCAGTGCTCCCGTTGGTTTGCACGAGACCCAGTACTTC. The encoded protein is CSAPVGLHETQYF.

The table lists this clonotype with a few counts. The CDR3 DNA reads TGTGCCAGCAGCGGTAGGTTAGGGGCGCAGGCAGATACGCAGTATTTT. Translation: CASSGRLGAQADTQYF. The chain couples TRBV7-6 to TRBJ2-3, with TRBD1 as a possible D gene (5 bases). Germline CDR1 SGHVS, CDR2 FNYEAQ. This CDR3 is 16 amino acids long. With 5 bases removed from V and 4 bases from J, the gap between germline ends came to 19 bases. The variable domain in full, completed from reference TRBV7-6 and TRBJ2-3, reads GAGVSQSPRYKVTKRGQDVALRCDPISGHVSLYWYRQALGQGPEFLTYFNYEAQQDKSGLPNDRFSAERPEGSISTLTIQRTEQRDSAMYRCASSGRLGAQADTQYFGPGTRLTVL.

The rearrangement uses TRBV7-6 and TRBJ1-4; unclear D gene. V was trimmed by 2 bases and J by 0 bases, leaving 10 bases between them. This CDR3 has 16 residues. CDR1 and CDR2 from the germline V gene are SGHVS and FNYEAQ. The CDR3 DNA sequence: TGTGCCAGCAGCTTAAACCACCCCGCAACTAATGAAAAACTGTTTTTT. Amino acids: CASSLNHPATNEKLFF.

The chain has TRBV3-1 and TRBJ2-6; D unresolved. The CDR3 is 14 residues long. Germline CDR1 reads LGHDT; CDR2 reads YNNKEL (reference sequence). Trimming took 1 base from V and 1 from J, leaving 2 bases between them. The CDR3 region has the DNA TGTGCCAGCAGCCAAGCGTCTGGGGCCAACGTCCTGACTTTC. Its protein product is CASSQASGANVLTF. The whole variable domain, filled in from reference TRBV3-1 and TRBJ2-6, reads DTAVSQTPKYLVTQMGNDKSIKCEQNLGHDTMYWYKQDSKKFLKIMFSYNNKELIINETVPNRFSPKSPDKAHLNLHINSLELGDSAVYFCASSQASGANVLTFGAGSRLTVL.

The gene calls are TRBV11-2 and TRBJ2-5, with 12 bases that match TRBD1. The CDR3 extends over 14 amino acids. CDR1 is SGHAT, CDR2 FQNNGV, per germline. J was trimmed by 5 bases and V by 8 bases; bases with no gene match: 6. The CDR3 region has the DNA TGTGCCAGCCGCGGGACAGGGGGCAGGGAGACCCAGTACTTC. Protein: CASRGTGGRETQYF.

The V call is TRBV4-3, the J call TRBJ1-4; unclear D gene. The V gene's germline CDR1 is LGHNA and CDR2 YSLEER. CDR3 length: 16 amino acids. Between the trimmed V and J ends, which lost 3 bases and 0 bases, there was a span of 11 bases. The CDR3 sequence: CASSQTTAATNEKLFF. DNA of the CDR3: TGCGCCAGCAGCCAGACGACGGCAGCAACTAATGAAAAACTGTTTTTT.

The chain employs TRBV19 and TRBJ2-1; D may match TRBD1 or TRBD2 (5 bases each). The V gene lost 3 bases and the J gene lost 8 bases, with 14 bases spanning the gap. The CDR3 has 14 residues. Germline V CDR1 and CDR2: LNHDA, SQIVND (reference sequence). CDR3 sequence reads: CASSMGPQFDEQFF. CDR3 DNA: TGTGCCAGTAGTATGGGACCCCAGTTCGATGAGCAGTTCTTC.

V and J are TRBV7-2 and TRBJ2-3; D is possibly TRBD2 (5 bases). From germline, CDR1 is SGHTA and CDR2 FQGNSA. This CDR3 region has 16 residues. Trimming removed 4 bases at V and 2 bases at J, with 16 bases between. CDR3 bases: TGTGCCAGCAGCTACACAAGCGGCATCCCCACAGATACGCAGTATTTT. It is translated as CASSYTSGIPTDTQYF.

The rearrangement uses TRBV20-1 and TRBJ2-1; D possibly matches TRBD1 or TRBD2 (5 bases each). The length of the CDR3 is 15 residues. With 6 bases removed from V and 8 bases from J, the gap between germline ends came to 23 bases. Germline lookup yields CDR1 DFQATT and CDR2 SNEGSKA (reference sequence). The CDR3 bases are TGCAGTGCCCAGGTCACGGGGCAGCTCTCCGATGAGCAGTTCTTC. It specifies CSAQVTGQLSDEQFF.

The J gene is TRBJ2-5, the V gene TRBV12-3 or TRBV12-4; D is possibly TRBD1 (5 bases). CDR3 size: 15 residues. The V gene lost 5 bases and the J gene lost 7 bases, with 20 bases spanning the gap. CDR3: CASSRVQDAAGTQYF. The CDR3 coding sequence is TGTGCCAGCAGTAGGGTACAGGACGCAGCAGGGACCCAGTACTTC.

This clonotype was counted once. The CDR3 region is CSARRGLEQYF. In DNA, the CDR3 is TGCAGTGCGAGAAGGGGGCTCGAGCAGTACTTC. The chain has TRBV20-1 and TRBJ2-7, with 7 bases identical to TRBD1. CDR3 size: 11 residues. The V gene end was trimmed by 6 bases and the J gene end by 6 bases; junction bases not matched to a gene: 5. Germline values: CDR1 DFQATT, CDR2 SNEGSKA (reference sequence).

The gene calls are TRBV24-1 and TRBJ2-1; tentatively, D is TRBD1 (6 bases). Trimming pared 5 bases from V and 3 bases from J, leaving 13 bases between. The germline gives CDR1 KGHDR, CDR2 SFDVKD. CDR3 size: 15 residues. As DNA, the CDR3 is TGTGCCACCAGTGGGGACACGACGGACTACAATGAGCAGTTCTTC. Residues: CATSGDTTDYNEQFF.